This is a list of T cell receptor beta chains from one sample in a study of post-analysis software for immune sequencing data. MiXCR was run by TCRdb on the PCR reads, yielding one entry per CDR3 protein. The sample includes about 770,000 distinct CDR3 sequences, approximately 44% of them seen just once. Input material: blood. The receptors were sampled from a girl under 18 with multiple sclerosis. Both conserved end residues are part of each CDR3. Fields, in order: D gene, J gene, CDR3 length, clone size, V gene, CDR3 protein, CDR3 DNA. A D gene is named only where the DNA matches it firmly. Clone sizes are given selectively: once, few, many, or a class where the clone is expanded.

D gene: NA; J gene: TRBJ2-1; CDR3 length: 15; clone size: NA; V gene: TRBV24-1; CDR3 protein: CATSDLPYRDNEQFF; CDR3 DNA: TGTGCCACCAGTGATTTACCCTACAGGGACAATGAGCAGTTCTTC
D gene: TRBD1; J gene: TRBJ1-2; CDR3 length: 17; clone size: NA; V gene: TRBV7-9; CDR3 protein: CASSPPTGGRLNYGYTF; CDR3 DNA: TGTGCCAGCAGCCCACCGACAGGGGGCAGGCTGAACTATGGCTACACCTTC
D gene: NA; J gene: TRBJ2-6; CDR3 length: 17; clone size: NA; V gene: TRBV7-3; CDR3 protein: CASSPFRAGSGANVLTF; CDR3 DNA: TGTGCCAGCAGCCCCTTCAGGGCGGGATCCGGGGCCAACGTCCTGACTTTC
D gene: TRBD1; J gene: TRBJ1-1; CDR3 length: 14; clone size: NA; V gene: TRBV6-5; CDR3 protein: CASSRGRGNTEAFF; CDR3 DNA: TGTGCCAGCAGCAGGGGGAGAGGGAACACTGAAGCTTTCTTT
D gene: NA; J gene: TRBJ2-1; CDR3 length: 14; clone size: few; V gene: TRBV20-1; CDR3 protein: CSAPDSRSYNEQFF; CDR3 DNA: TGCAGTGCCCCGGACAGTCGCTCCTACAATGAGCAGTTCTTC
D gene: NA; J gene: TRBJ1-1; CDR3 length: 13; clone size: NA; V gene: TRBV19; CDR3 protein: CASSMARNTEAFF; CDR3 DNA: TGTGCCAGTAGTATGGCCCGGAACACTGAAGCTTTCTTT
D gene: NA; J gene: TRBJ2-4; CDR3 length: 16; clone size: NA; V gene: TRBV20-1; CDR3 protein: CSASHSLMLAKNIQYF; CDR3 DNA: TGCAGTGCTAGCCATTCCCTAATGTTAGCCAAAAACATTCAGTACTTC
D gene: NA; J gene: TRBJ2-1; CDR3 length: 15; clone size: NA; V gene: TRBV12-3/TRBV12-4; CDR3 protein: CASSPFLGGYNEQFF; CDR3 DNA: TGTGCCAGCAGTCCCTTCTTGGGAGGCTACAATGAGCAGTTCTTC
D gene: TRBD2; J gene: TRBJ2-3; CDR3 length: 17; clone size: NA; V gene: TRBV20-1; CDR3 protein: CSARFPGGGSKTDTQYF; CDR3 DNA: TGCAGTGCTAGATTTCCAGGTGGCGGGAGTAAAACAGATACGCAGTATTTT
D gene: TRBD2; J gene: TRBJ2-1; CDR3 length: 13; clone size: NA; V gene: TRBV12-3/TRBV12-4; CDR3 protein: CASSLGLAAEQFF; CDR3 DNA: TGTGCCAGCAGTTTGGGACTAGCGGCTGAGCAGTTCTTC
D gene: NA; J gene: TRBJ2-5; CDR3 length: 15; clone size: NA; V gene: TRBV4-3; CDR3 protein: CASSQDGGSQETQYF; CDR3 DNA: TGCGCCAGCAGCCAAGACGGGGGCAGCCAAGAGACCCAGTACTTC
D gene: NA; J gene: TRBJ1-2; CDR3 length: 13; clone size: few; V gene: TRBV4-1; CDR3 protein: CASSQDPQYGYTF; CDR3 DNA: TGCGCCAGCAGCCAAGACCCCCAGTATGGCTACACCTTC
D gene: TRBD2; J gene: TRBJ2-3; CDR3 length: 19; clone size: NA; V gene: TRBV12-3/TRBV12-4; CDR3 protein: CASSKTLAGGPLATDTQYF; CDR3 DNA: TGTGCCAGCAGTAAGACCCTAGCGGGAGGGCCCCTGGCCACAGATACGCAGTATTTT
D gene: TRBD1; J gene: TRBJ2-7; CDR3 length: 14; clone size: once; V gene: TRBV20-1; CDR3 protein: CSASGDRVTYEQYF; CDR3 DNA: TGCAGTGCTAGTGGGGACAGGGTCACCTACGAGCAGTACTTC
D gene: TRBD1; J gene: TRBJ2-3; CDR3 length: 14; clone size: NA; V gene: TRBV27; CDR3 protein: CASRGTASTDTQYF; CDR3 DNA: TGTGCCAGCAGAGGGACAGCAAGCACAGATACGCAGTATTTT
D gene: NA; J gene: TRBJ1-1; CDR3 length: 14; clone size: NA; V gene: TRBV27; CDR3 protein: CASSYLRMDTEAFF; CDR3 DNA: TGTGCCAGCAGTTACTTACGAATGGACACTGAAGCTTTCTTT
D gene: NA; J gene: TRBJ2-7; CDR3 length: 15; clone size: NA; V gene: TRBV27; CDR3 protein: CASSFRWKPPYEQYF; CDR3 DNA: TGTGCCAGCAGTTTTAGGTGGAAGCCTCCCTACGAGCAGTACTTC
D gene: TRBD1; J gene: TRBJ1-1; CDR3 length: 14; clone size: once; V gene: TRBV11-1; CDR3 protein: CASSSRTGTTEAFF; CDR3 DNA: TGTGCCAGCAGCTCTAGGACAGGGACCACTGAAGCTTTCTTT
D gene: TRBD1; J gene: TRBJ1-2; CDR3 length: 14; clone size: NA; V gene: TRBV6-5; CDR3 protein: CASTSTGETYGYTF; CDR3 DNA: TGTGCCAGCACTTCGACAGGGGAGACCTATGGCTACACCTTC
D gene: NA; J gene: TRBJ2-1; CDR3 length: 15; clone size: NA; V gene: TRBV6-2/TRBV6-3; CDR3 protein: CASTSWRGAGNEQFF; CDR3 DNA: TGTGCCAGCACTTCGTGGAGGGGGGCTGGCAATGAGCAGTTCTTC
D gene: NA; J gene: TRBJ2-7; CDR3 length: 15; clone size: NA; V gene: TRBV28; CDR3 protein: CASSSGASEAYEQYF; CDR3 DNA: TGTGCCAGCAGTTCCGGGGCTAGCGAAGCCTACGAGCAGTACTTC
D gene: TRBD1; J gene: TRBJ1-2; CDR3 length: 14; clone size: few; V gene: TRBV9; CDR3 protein: CASSARTGNYGYTF; CDR3 DNA: TGTGCCAGCAGCGCCAGGACAGGGAACTATGGCTACACCTTC
D gene: NA; J gene: TRBJ1-3; CDR3 length: 13; clone size: NA; V gene: TRBV7-2; CDR3 protein: CASSPARVGTIYF; CDR3 DNA: TGTGCCAGCAGCCCGGCCCGGGTAGGGACCATATATTTT
D gene: NA; J gene: TRBJ2-7; CDR3 length: 14; clone size: few; V gene: TRBV7-6; CDR3 protein: CASSPTVSSYEQYF; CDR3 DNA: TGTGCCAGCAGCCCGACAGTAAGCTCCTACGAGCAGTACTTC
D gene: NA; J gene: TRBJ1-6; CDR3 length: 17; clone size: NA; V gene: TRBV6-6; CDR3 protein: CASKHSGEGDYNSPLHF; CDR3 DNA: TGTGCCAGCAAGCACTCGGGGGAAGGGGACTATAATTCACCCCTCCACTTT
D gene: NA; J gene: TRBJ2-4; CDR3 length: 15; clone size: few; V gene: TRBV11-2; CDR3 protein: CASSSVRPTENIQYF; CDR3 DNA: TGTGCCAGCAGCTCCGTTAGGCCTACGGAAAACATTCAGTACTTC
D gene: NA; J gene: TRBJ2-2; CDR3 length: 13; clone size: NA; V gene: TRBV27; CDR3 protein: CASSWEVSGELFF; CDR3 DNA: TGTGCCAGCAGTTGGGAGGTGTCCGGGGAGCTGTTTTTT